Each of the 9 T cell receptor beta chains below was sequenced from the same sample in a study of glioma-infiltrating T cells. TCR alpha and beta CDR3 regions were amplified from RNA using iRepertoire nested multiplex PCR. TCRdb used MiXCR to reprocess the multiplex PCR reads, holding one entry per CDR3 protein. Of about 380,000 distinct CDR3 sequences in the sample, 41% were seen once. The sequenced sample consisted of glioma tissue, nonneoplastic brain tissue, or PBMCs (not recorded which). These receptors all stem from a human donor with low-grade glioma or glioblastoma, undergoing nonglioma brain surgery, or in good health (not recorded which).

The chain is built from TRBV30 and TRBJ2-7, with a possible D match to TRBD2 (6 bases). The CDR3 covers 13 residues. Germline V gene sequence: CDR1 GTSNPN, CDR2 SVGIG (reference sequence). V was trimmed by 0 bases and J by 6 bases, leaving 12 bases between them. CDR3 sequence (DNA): TGTGCCTGGAGTGTACTCCCTAGCGCCGAGCAGTACTTC. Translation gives CAWSVLPSAEQYF.

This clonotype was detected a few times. CDR3 amino acids: CASSFGTSGAYTGELFF. The CDR3 DNA sequence: TGTGCCAGCAGCTTCGGGACTAGCGGAGCTTACACCGGGGAGCTGTTTTTT. This sequence joins TRBV7-2 and TRBJ2-2, with TRBD2 identical over 11 bases. The CDR3 length is 17 residues. The germline gives CDR1 SGHTA, CDR2 FQGNSA. V trimming: 3 bases; J trimming: 3 bases; junction bases outside the gene matches: 6.

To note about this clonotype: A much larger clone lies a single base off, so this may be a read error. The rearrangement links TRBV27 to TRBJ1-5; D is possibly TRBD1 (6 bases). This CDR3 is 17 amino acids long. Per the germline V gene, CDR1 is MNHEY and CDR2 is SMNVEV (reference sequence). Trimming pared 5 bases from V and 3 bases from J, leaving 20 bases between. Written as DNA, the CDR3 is TGTGCCAGCAGTGCTACAGGGCGCGTGGGGACCAATCAGCCCCAGCATTTT. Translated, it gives CASSATGRVGTNQPQHF.

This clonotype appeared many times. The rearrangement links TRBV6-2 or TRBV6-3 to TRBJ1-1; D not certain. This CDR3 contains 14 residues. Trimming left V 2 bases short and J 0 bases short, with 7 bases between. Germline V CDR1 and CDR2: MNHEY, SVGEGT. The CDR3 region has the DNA TGTGCCAGCAGTTACCAAGCAATGAACACTGAAGCTTTCTTT. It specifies CASSYQAMNTEAFF.

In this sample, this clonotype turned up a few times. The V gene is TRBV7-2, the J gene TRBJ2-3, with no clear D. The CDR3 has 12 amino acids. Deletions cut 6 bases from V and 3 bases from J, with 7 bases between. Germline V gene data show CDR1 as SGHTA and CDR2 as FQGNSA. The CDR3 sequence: CASSRNTDTQYF. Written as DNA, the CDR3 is TGTGCCAGCAGTAGAAATACAGATACGCAGTATTTT.

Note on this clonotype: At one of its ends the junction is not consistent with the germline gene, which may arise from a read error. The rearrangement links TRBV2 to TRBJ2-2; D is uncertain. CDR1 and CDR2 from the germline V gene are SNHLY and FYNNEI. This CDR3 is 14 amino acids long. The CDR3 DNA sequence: TGTGCCAGCAGGCTTTCCTATTACACCCGGGAGCTGTTTTTT. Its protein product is CASRLSYYTRELFF.

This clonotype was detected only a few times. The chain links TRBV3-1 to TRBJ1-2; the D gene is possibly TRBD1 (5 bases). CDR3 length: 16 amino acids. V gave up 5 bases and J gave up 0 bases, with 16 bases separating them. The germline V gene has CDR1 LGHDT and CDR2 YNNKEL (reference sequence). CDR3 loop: CASSEFTGGTNYGYTF. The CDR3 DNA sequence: TGTGCCAGCAGCGAATTTACCGGGGGGACTAACTATGGCTACACCTTC.

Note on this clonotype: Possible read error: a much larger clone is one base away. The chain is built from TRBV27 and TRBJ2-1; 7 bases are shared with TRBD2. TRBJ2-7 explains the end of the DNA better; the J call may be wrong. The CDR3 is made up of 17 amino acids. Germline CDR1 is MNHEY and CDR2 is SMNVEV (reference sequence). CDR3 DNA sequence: TGTGCCAGCAGCCCAGACGCGGGAGACGGGTTTATCAATGAGCAGTACTTC. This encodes CASSPDAGDGFINEQYF.

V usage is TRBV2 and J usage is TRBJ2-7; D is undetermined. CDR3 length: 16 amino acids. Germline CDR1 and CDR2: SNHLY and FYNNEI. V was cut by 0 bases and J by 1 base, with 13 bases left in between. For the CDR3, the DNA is TGTGCCAGCAGTGAAGCGCCTGGGTATCGGTCCTACGAGCAGTACTTC. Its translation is CASSEAPGYRSYEQYF.